This is a list of T cell receptor beta chains from one sample in a study of shared clonotypes between healthy human individuals. Measured with immunoSEQ multiplex PCR; TCRdb has only the in-frame clones, and not every one. In the table there are approximately 980,000 clones, around 80% of which are singletons. Sequenced: memory CD4+ T cells sorted from blood. The receptors come from a man aged 18 to 29 in good health. Each CDR3 is given with its conserved first and last residue.

v_gene	j_gene	CDR3aa
TRBV5-1	TRBJ1-1	CASSLEGSGFLRNMNTEAFF
TRBV7-9	TRBJ2-1	CASSALRGGTHNEQFF
TRBV4-3	TRBJ1-2	CASSQEWGAGYGYTF
TRBV5-4	TRBJ2-1	CASSPSGGQGKRSREQFF
TRBV10-3	TRBJ1-2	CAISEAGGYTF
TRBV7-2	TRBJ1-5	CASSLDGGRQPQHF
TRBV30	TRBJ2-6	CAFSGTGGSGANVLTF
TRBV6-6	TRBJ1-3	CASITGASSGNTIYF
TRBV19	TRBJ2-5	CASSISGGGYQETQYF
TRBV2	TRBJ2-5	CASSRYGTQETQYF
TRBV29-1	TRBJ2-3	CSVLLARGTDTQYF
TRBV5-1	TRBJ1-6	CASSLETGIDSPLHF
TRBV2	TRBJ1-2	CASSERQSNGYTF
TRBV5-1	TRBJ2-7	CASSQGQTGYEQYF
TRBV5-1	TRBJ1-2	CASSLDGGREYGYTF
TRBV29-1	TRBJ2-3	CSGSGTGGAQYF
TRBV10-3	TRBJ2-3	CAISRTGLGSTDTQYF
TRBV6-1	TRBJ2-3	CASQWTGGADTQYF
TRBV23-1	TRBJ2-7	CASSHAILECYSYEQYF
TRBV10-1	TRBJ1-6	CALELRVSPLHF
TRBV7-2	TRBJ2-4	CASSQSGVAKNIQYF
TRBV5-4	TRBJ2-1	CASSLYNEQFF
TRBV25-1	TRBJ2-3	CASQAPGRTDTQYF
TRBV5-6	TRBJ2-3	CASSLGSGGAADTQYF
TRBV4-2	TRBJ2-7	CASSQGQGAEEQYF
TRBV11-1	TRBJ2-5	CASSLAGFLSETQYF
TRBV30	TRBJ2-2	CAWSVRTADGELFF
TRBV5-8	TRBJ2-1	CASSSSLGVSRYNEQFF
TRBV18	TRBJ1-4	CASSPNSPGTAYEKLFF
TRBV30	TRBJ2-3	CAWSGYAGDTQYF
TRBV10-3	TRBJ2-5	CATSINGETQYF
TRBV9	TRBJ2-5	CASSPQNRETQYF
TRBV5-1	TRBJ1-1	CASSLGPGGKTEAFF
TRBV30	TRBJ2-2	CACNRRTGQVAGELFF
TRBV7-2	TRBJ1-5	CASSLVGSQPQHF
TRBV5-4	TRBJ2-7	CASSRESYEQYF
TRBV19	TRBJ2-2	CASSIRGRTGELFF
TRBV11-2	TRBJ1-2	CASSSGSYGYTF
TRBV5-6	TRBJ2-5	CASSFDSRGVQETQYF
TRBV19	TRBJ1-5	CASSAVSTFNQPQHF
TRBV5-1	TRBJ2-2	CASRGQVSNTGELFF
TRBV2	TRBJ2-5	CASSSGTGSVETQYF
TRBV5-4	TRBJ2-7	CASSLERGTYEQYF
TRBV9	TRBJ1-2	CASSVDPAGLNGYTF
TRBV30	TRBJ2-7	CAWSLQRRQQYF
TRBV10-3	TRBJ2-2	CAYQGYTGELFF
TRBV19	TRBJ1-4	CASSIGQVSEKLFF
TRBV5-6	TRBJ2-2	CASSSGTGRNTGELFF
TRBV15	TRBJ1-6	CATSRRGQGDSPLHF
TRBV11-2	TRBJ1-5	CASSLLPSQSNQPQHF
TRBV5-1	TRBJ2-7	CASSLAWQGKRGEQYF
TRBV11-2	TRBJ2-7	CASSSGLAYEQYF
TRBV6-4	TRBJ1-4	CASRVGGDVEKLFF
TRBV5-4	TRBJ2-1	CASSLPGFANEQFF
TRBV11-2	TRBJ2-3	CASSGTGNTQYF